One sample yielded the 3 T cell receptor beta chains listed below, sequenced in a study of T cell changes during pregnancy in multiple sclerosis. The protocol was immunoSEQ multiplex PCR, while the TCRdb copy is restricted to in-frame clones and leaves out a portion. Of tens of thousands of clones in the sample, more than 80% were seen once. The specimen comprised CD4+ T cells from peripheral blood mononuclear cells, sampled in the first trimester of pregnancy. The receptors here all came from a female donor with multiple sclerosis, enrolled in a pregnancy study.

This chain links TRBV7-2 with TRBJ2-7; no clear D. V was pared by 1 base and J by 6 bases, with 7 bases between. The germline V gene encodes CDR1 SGHTA and CDR2 FQGNSA. The CDR3 is 12 residues long. The CDR3 DNA reads TGTGCCAGCAGCTTAGACAGCTTCGAGCAGTACTTC. This codes for CASSLDSFEQYF.

The chain combines TRBV6-6 with TRBJ1-1, with TRBD1 identical over 8 bases. The V and J ends lost 3 bases and 2 bases, in that order; junction bases with no gene match: 5. Per the germline V gene, CDR1 is MNHNY and CDR2 is SVGAGI (reference sequence). This CDR3 region has 15 residues. The DNA of the CDR3 is TGTGCCAGCAGTTATAACGGACAGGGAAACACTGAAGCTTTCTTT. Encoded protein: CASSYNGQGNTEAFF.

This chain uses TRBV28 with TRBJ2-7; 7 bases map to TRBD2. Germline CDR1 MDHEN, CDR2 SYDVKM. J gave up 0 bases and V 2 bases, and 1 base lay outside the gene matches. CDR3 length: 14 amino acids. The DNA for the CDR3 is TGTGCCAGCAGTTTAGTAGCGGGCTCCTACGAGCAGTACTTC. Amino acid sequence: CASSLVAGSYEQYF.